Given below is one TCR beta chain in context. Its antigen is unknown. The data originate from a study of identical twins. A template switching step contributed a universal primer site, while unique molecular identifiers were present in the cDNA. Each CDR3 protein is one row after TCRdb ran MiXCR on the 5' RACE reads. The table includes a few hundred thousand distinct CDR3 sequences, roughly a tenth detected once. Trimming stripped 3 bases from V and 5 bases from J, with 10 bases between. This CDR3 is 13 amino acids long. Germline V CDR1 and CDR2: SGHVS, FQNEAQ. The study's findings and limits: Memory repertoires showed no such pattern, whereas abundant cord blood beta clonotypes carried fewer insertions. The study found that models underestimated out-of-frame TCR alpha sharing in monozygotic twins.

The clonotype was recovered from a man between 50 and 59 years old in good health. Sequenced input: memory T cells sorted from blood. The V gene is TRBV7-8, the J gene TRBJ2-5; no clear D. The CDR3 reads CASSLGMVETQYF. In nucleotides, the CDR3 is TGTGCCAGCAGCTTGGGCATGGTGGAGACCCAGTACTTC.